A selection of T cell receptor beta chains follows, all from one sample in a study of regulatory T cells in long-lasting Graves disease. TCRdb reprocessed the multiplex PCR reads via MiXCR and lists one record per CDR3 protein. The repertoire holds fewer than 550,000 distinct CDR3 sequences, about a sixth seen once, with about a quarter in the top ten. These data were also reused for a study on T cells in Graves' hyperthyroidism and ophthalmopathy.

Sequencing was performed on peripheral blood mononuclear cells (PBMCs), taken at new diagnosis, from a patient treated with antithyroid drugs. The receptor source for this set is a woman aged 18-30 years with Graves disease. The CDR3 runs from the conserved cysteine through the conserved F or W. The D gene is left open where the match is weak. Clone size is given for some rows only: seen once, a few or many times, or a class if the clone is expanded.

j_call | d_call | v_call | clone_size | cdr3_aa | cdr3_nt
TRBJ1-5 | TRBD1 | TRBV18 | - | CASSEVGQLGISNQPQHF | TGTGCCAGCTCAGAGGTGGGACAGCTTGGGATTAGCAATCAGCCCCAGCATTTT
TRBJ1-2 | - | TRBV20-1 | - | CSARGQGYGYTF | TGCAGTGCCCGCGGGCAGGGTTACGGCTACACCTTC
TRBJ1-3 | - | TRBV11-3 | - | CASSVSSGNTIYF | TGTGCCAGCAGTGTCAGCTCTGGAAACACCATATATTTT
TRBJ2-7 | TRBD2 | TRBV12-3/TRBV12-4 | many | CASLLAGAYEQYF | TGTGCCAGCTTGTTAGCGGGAGCCTACGAGCAGTACTTC
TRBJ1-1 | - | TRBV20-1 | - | CSAMGNRDRAFF | TGCAGTGCCATGGGGAACAGGGACCGAGCTTTCTTT
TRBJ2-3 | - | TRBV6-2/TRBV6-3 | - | CASSEDYYTQYF | TGTGCCAGCAGTGAGGACTACTATACGCAGTATTTT
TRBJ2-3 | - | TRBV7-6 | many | CASTLASGTDTQYF | TGTGCCAGCACCCTAGCCTCCGGCACAGATACGCAGTATTTT
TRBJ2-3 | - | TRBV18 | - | CASSPGQGASGRTDTQYF | TGTGCCAGCTCACCCGGACAGGGGGCTAGCGGGAGAACAGATACGCAGTATTTT
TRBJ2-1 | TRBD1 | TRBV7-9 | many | CASSLPPGQGANYNEQFF | TGTGCCAGCAGCTTACCCCCGGGACAGGGGGCGAACTACAATGAGCAGTTCTTC
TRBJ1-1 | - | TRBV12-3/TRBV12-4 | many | CASSFSGVNTEAFF | TGTGCCAGCAGTTTTTCCGGGGTGAACACTGAAGCTTTCTTT
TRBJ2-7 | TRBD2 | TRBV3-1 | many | CASSQQREPYEQYF | TGTGCCAGCAGCCAACAGCGGGAGCCATACGAGCAGTACTTC
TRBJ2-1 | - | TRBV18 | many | CASSTPVEGAYNEQFF | TGTGCCAGCTCCACACCGGTGGAGGGGGCCTACAATGAGCAGTTCTTC
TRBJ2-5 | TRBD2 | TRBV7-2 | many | CASSLTSGPGQETQYF | TGTGCCAGCAGCTTAACTAGCGGGCCGGGGCAAGAGACCCAGTACTTC
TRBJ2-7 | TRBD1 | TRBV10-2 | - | CASSELGTGVLYEQYF | TGCGCCAGCAGTGAGTTGGGGACAGGGGTTCTCTACGAGCAGTACTTC
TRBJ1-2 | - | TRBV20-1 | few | CSARDPSGRQMGYTF | TGCAGTGCTAGAGATCCTTCGGGACGGCAGATGGGCTACACCTTC
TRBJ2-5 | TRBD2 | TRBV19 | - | CASSGASGSWETQYF | TGTGCCAGTAGTGGGGCTAGCGGGTCCTGGGAGACCCAGTACTTC
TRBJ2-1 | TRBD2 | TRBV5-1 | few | CASSKGLAGNNEQFF | TGCGCCAGCAGCAAGGGACTAGCGGGGAACAATGAGCAGTTCTTC
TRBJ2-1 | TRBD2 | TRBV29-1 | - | CSVVSPGIAGVGEQFF | TGCAGCGTCGTTTCCCCTGGGATAGCGGGAGTCGGTGAGCAGTTCTTC
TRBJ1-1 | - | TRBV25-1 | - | CASSALDGVNTEAFF | TGTGCCAGCAGTGCTCTCGACGGAGTGAACACTGAAGCTTTCTTT
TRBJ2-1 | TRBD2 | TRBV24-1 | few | CATSDLGLAGYNEQFF | TGTGCCACCAGTGATCTAGGACTAGCGGGATACAATGAGCAGTTCTTC
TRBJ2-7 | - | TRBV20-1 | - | CSASGGAAYEQYF | TGCAGTGCTAGTGGCGGGGCCGCCTACGAGCAGTACTTC
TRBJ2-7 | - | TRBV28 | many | CASSLVLAQGNSYEQYF | TGTGCCAGCAGTTTGGTGTTGGCCCAGGGAAACTCCTACGAGCAGTACTTC
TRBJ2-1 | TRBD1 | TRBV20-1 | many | CSARSSSEGQLSYNEQFF | TGCAGTGCTAGAAGCTCCTCCGAGGGACAGCTCTCCTACAATGAGCAGTTCTTC
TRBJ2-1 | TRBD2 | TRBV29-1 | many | CSGRLAGGYNEQFF | TGCAGCGGCAGACTAGCGGGAGGCTACAATGAGCAGTTCTTC
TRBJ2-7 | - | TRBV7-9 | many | CASSYSAAGLEQYF | TGTGCCAGCAGCTACAGCGCGGCCGGCCTTGAGCAGTACTTC
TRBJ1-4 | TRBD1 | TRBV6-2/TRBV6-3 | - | CASSGGTGFEKLFF | TGTGCCAGCAGTGGGGGGACAGGGTTTGAAAAACTGTTTTTT
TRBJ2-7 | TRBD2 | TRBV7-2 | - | CASSFRAAGGPYEQYF | TGTGCCAGCAGCTTCAGGGCAGCGGGAGGGCCTTACGAGCAGTACTTC
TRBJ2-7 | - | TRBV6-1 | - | CASTSGLNTYEQYF | TGTGCCAGCACCAGTGGGCTCAATACCTACGAGCAGTACTTC
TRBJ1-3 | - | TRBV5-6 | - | CASSLGQYRGNTIYF | TGTGCCAGCAGCTTGGGGCAGTATAGAGGAAACACCATATATTTT
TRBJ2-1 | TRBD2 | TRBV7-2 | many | CASSLFGRGNEQFF | TGTGCCAGCAGCCTCTTCGGGAGGGGCAATGAGCAGTTCTTC
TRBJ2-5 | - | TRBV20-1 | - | CSASDGRGTQETQYF | TGCAGTGCTTCTGATGGCCGGGGGACCCAAGAGACCCAGTACTTC
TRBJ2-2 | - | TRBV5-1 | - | CASSLGDFDTGELFF | TGCGCCAGCAGCTTGGGGGATTTCGATACCGGGGAGCTGTTTTTT
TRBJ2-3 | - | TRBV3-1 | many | CASSLSFSTDTQYF | TGTGCCAGCAGCCTCAGCTTCAGCACAGATACGCAGTATTTT
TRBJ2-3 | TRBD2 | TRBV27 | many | CASSSWTSGRADTQYF | TGTGCCAGCAGTTCCTGGACTAGCGGGAGGGCAGATACGCAGTATTTT
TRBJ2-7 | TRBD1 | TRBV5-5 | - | CASSSGTGLTYEQYF | TGTGCCAGCAGCTCCGGGACAGGACTTACTTACGAGCAGTACTTC
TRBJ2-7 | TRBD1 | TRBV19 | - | CASRRQGQYEQYF | TGTGCCAGTAGGAGACAGGGGCAATACGAGCAGTACTTC
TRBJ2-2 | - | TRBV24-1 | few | CATSLGSDSGELFF | TGTGCCACCAGTTTGGGGTCGGACTCCGGGGAGCTGTTTTTT
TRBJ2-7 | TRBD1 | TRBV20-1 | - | CSARGAQDRPYEQYF | TGCAGTGCTAGAGGTGCCCAGGACAGGCCCTACGAGCAGTACTTC
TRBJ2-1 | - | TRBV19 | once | CASSIWGNEQFF | TGTGCCAGTAGTATATGGGGAAATGAGCAGTTCTTC
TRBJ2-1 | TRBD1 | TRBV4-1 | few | CASSPRQGDNEQFF | TGCGCCAGCAGCCCCCGACAGGGGGACAATGAGCAGTTCTTC
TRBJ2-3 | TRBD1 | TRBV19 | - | CASRTGSEDTQYF | TGTGCCAGTCGGACAGGTTCCGAAGATACGCAGTATTTT
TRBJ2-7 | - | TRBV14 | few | CASSQQQGFYEQYF | TGTGCCAGCAGCCAGCAACAGGGATTCTACGAGCAGTACTTC
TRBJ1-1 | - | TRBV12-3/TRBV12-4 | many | CASSLATEAFF | TGTGCCAGCAGTTTGGCCACTGAAGCTTTCTTT
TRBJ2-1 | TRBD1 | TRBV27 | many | CASSFHRDRGYGDEQFF | TGTGCCAGCAGTTTCCACCGGGACAGGGGGTACGGGGATGAGCAGTTCTTC
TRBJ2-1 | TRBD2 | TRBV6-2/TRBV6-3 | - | CASSEPRLAGSYNEQFF | TGTGCCAGCAGTGAACCTCGACTAGCGGGATCTTACAATGAGCAGTTCTTC
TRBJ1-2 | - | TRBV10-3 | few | CAISEAYGYTF | TGTGCCATCAGTGAAGCCTATGGCTACACCTTC
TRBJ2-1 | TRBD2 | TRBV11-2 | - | CASGLAGRVYNEQFF | TGTGCCAGCGGCTTAGCCGGGAGGGTGTACAATGAGCAGTTCTTC
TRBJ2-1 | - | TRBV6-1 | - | CASSEEGVEFF | TGTGCCAGCAGTGAAGAGGGGGTGGAGTTCTTC
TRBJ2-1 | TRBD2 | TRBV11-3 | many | CASSTGLAGWNEQFF | TGTGCCAGCAGCACCGGACTAGCGGGATGGAATGAGCAGTTCTTC
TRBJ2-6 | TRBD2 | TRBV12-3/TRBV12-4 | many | CASSLETSVFSGANVLTF | TGTGCCAGCAGTTTGGAGACTAGCGTCTTCTCTGGGGCCAACGTCCTGACTTTC